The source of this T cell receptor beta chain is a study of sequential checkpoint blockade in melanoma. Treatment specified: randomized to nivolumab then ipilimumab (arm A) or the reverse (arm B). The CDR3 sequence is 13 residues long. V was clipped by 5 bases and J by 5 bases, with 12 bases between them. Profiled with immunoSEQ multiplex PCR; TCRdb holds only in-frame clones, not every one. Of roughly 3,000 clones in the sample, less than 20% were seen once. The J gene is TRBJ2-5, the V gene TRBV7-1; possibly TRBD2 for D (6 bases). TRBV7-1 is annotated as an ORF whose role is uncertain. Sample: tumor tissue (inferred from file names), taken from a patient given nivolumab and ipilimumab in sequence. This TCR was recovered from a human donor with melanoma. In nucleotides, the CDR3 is TGTGCCAGCAGCACAACTAGCTCGGAGACCCAGTACTTC. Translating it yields CASSTTSSETQYF.